This T cell receptor (beta chain) was found in a study of blood T cell repertoires in COVID-19. The overall study: The samples span acute and convalescent COVID-19 from the United States, Italy and Spain. PBMCs, B-cell-depleted T cells, or T cells provided the cDNA or gDNA that made up the material.

Authors' analysis steps: Scientists estimated how many nucleated cells there were by amplifying reference gene primers. The assay was immunoSEQ multiplex PCR, and TCRdb's table has in-frame clones only and misses some. That table supplies the V and J calls and clone size; D and trimming were determined from the DNA. The sample has some 170,000 clones, about 81% seen once. Germline V gene sequence: CDR1 GTSNPN, CDR2 SVGIG (reference sequence). Deletions cut 5 bases from V and 8 bases from J, with 24 bases between. The CDR3 is made up of 15 amino acids. Source material: peripheral blood. This TCR was recovered from a human donor in a cohort sampled during active COVID-19. V and J are TRBV30 and TRBJ1-2, with D perhaps TRBD1 (5 bases). The CDR3 region is CAWSHPGGSKGGYTF. The CDR3 coding sequence is TGTGCCTGGTCTCATCCGGGGGGGTCGAAGGGCGGCTACACCTTC.